The present entry profiles one T cell receptor (beta chain) with its context. The protocol was immunoSEQ multiplex PCR, while the TCRdb copy is restricted to in-frame clones and leaves out a portion. The data show about 69,000 clones, more than 70% seen once. This entry is derived from a study of OX40 agonist ivuxolimab in advanced cancers. CDR3 length equals 16 residues. CDR1 is LGHNA and CDR2 is YNFKEQ in the germline V gene. Trimming cost V 1 base and J 6 bases; bases outside gene matches: 6. Material: CD4+ or CD8+ T cells sorted from blood, obtained in a trial of the OX40 agonist ivuxolimab. The J gene is TRBJ1-6, the V gene TRBV4-2, with 7 bases lining up with TRBD1. The TCR was taken from an adult with an advanced solid tumor such as melanoma, head and neck, liver or kidney cancer. As DNA, the CDR3 is TGTGCCAGCAGCCAAGTCGACAGGGCGAGTAATTCACCCCTCCACTTT. Translating it yields CASSQVDRASNSPLHF.